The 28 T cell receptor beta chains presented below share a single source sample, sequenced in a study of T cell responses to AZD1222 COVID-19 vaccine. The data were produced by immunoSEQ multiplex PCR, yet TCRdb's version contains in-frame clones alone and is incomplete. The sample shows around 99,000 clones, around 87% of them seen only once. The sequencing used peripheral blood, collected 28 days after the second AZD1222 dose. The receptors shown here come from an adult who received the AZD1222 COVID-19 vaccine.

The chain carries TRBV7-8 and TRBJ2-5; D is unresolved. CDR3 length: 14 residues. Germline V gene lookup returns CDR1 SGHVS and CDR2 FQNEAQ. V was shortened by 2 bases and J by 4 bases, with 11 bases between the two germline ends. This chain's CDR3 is CASSLFASGETQYF. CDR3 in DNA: TGTGCCAGCAGCTTATTTGCGTCTGGAGAGACCCAGTACTTC.

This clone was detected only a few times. The CDR3 region is CASSYLGVQDPYGYTF. CDR3 sequence (DNA): TGTGCCAGCAGTTACTTGGGGGTGCAGGACCCTTATGGCTACACCTTC. This chain connects TRBV6-5 to TRBJ1-2; tentative D call: TRBD1 (5 bases). Trimming removed 1 base at V and 5 bases at J, with 17 bases between. The germline gives CDR1 MNHEY, CDR2 SVGAGI. CDR3 length: 16 amino acids.

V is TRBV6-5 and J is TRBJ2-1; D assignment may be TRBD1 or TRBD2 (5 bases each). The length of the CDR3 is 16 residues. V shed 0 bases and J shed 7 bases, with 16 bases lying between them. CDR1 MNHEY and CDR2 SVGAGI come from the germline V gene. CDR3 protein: CASSYSARDPDNEQFF. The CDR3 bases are TGTGCCAGCAGTTACTCGGCCCGGGACCCGGATAATGAGCAGTTCTTC.

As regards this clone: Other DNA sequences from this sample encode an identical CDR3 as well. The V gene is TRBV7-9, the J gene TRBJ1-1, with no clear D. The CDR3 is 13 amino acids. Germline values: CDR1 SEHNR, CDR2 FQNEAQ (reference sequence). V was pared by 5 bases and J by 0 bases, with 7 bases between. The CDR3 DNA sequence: TGTGCCAGCAGCCCCTCACTGAACACTGAAGCTTTCTTT. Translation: CASSPSLNTEAFF.

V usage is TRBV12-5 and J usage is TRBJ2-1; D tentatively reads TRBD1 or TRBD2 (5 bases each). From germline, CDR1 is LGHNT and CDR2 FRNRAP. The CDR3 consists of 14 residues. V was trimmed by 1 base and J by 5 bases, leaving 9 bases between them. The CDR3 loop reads CASGLATGHNEQFF. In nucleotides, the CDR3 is TGTGCTAGTGGTTTGGCTACGGGACACAATGAGCAGTTCTTC.

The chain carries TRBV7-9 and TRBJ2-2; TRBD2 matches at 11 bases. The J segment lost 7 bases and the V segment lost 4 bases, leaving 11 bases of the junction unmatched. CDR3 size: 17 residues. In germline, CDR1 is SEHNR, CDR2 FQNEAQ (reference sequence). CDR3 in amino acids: CASSSSTSGGSNGELFF. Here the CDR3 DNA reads TGTGCCAGCAGCTCGTCCACTAGCGGGGGTTCAAACGGGGAGCTGTTTTTT.

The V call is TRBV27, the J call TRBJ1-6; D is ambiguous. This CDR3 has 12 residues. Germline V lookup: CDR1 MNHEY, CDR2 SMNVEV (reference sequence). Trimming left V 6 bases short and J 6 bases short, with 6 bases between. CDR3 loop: CASSRPNSPLHF. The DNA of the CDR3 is TGTGCCAGCAGCCGACCTAATTCACCCCTCCACTTT.

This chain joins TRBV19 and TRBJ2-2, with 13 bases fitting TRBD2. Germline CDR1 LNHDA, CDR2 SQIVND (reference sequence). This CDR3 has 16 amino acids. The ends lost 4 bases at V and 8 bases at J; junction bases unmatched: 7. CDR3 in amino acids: CASSTLAGGQRGELFF. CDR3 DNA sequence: TGTGCCAGTAGTACACTAGCGGGAGGGCAACGGGGGGAGCTGTTTTTT.

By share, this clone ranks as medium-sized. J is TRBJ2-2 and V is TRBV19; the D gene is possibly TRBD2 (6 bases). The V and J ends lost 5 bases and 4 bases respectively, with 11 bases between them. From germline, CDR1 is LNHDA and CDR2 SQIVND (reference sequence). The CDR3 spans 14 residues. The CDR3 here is CASSGGEVTGELFF. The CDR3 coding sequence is TGTGCCAGTAGTGGAGGGGAGGTCACCGGGGAGCTGTTTTTT.

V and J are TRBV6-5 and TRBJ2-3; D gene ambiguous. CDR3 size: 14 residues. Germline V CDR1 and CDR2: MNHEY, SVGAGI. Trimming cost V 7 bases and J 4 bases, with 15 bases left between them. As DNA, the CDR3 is TGTGCCAGCATCAAATCAAGGCAGGCAGATACGCAGTATTTT. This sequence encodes CASIKSRQADTQYF.

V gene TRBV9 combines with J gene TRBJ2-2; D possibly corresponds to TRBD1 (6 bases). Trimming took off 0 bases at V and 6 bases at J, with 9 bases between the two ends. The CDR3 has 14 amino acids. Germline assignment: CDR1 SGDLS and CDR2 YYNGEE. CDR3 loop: CASSVVGAPGELFF. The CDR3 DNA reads TGTGCCAGCAGCGTAGTGGGGGCTCCCGGGGAGCTGTTTTTT. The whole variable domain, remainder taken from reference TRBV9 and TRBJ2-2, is DSGVTQTPKHLITATGQRVTLRCSPRSGDLSVYWYQQSLDQGLQFLIQYYNGEERAKGNILERFSAQQFPDLHSELNLSSLELGDSALYFCASSVVGAPGELFFGEGSRLTVL.

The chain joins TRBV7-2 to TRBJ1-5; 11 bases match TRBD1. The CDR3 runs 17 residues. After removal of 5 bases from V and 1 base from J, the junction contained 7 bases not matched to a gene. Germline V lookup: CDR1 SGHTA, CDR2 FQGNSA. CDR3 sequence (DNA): TGTGCCAGCAGCCTTCGGGACAGGGGGACAAGCAATCAGCCCCAGCATTTT. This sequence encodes CASSLRDRGTSNQPQHF.

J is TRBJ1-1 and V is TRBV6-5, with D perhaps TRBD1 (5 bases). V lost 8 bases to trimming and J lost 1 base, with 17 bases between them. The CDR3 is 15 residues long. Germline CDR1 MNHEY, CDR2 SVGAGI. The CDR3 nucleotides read TGTGCCAGCCTTGGATTCGGGGCTGGGAACACTGAAGCTTTCTTT. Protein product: CASLGFGAGNTEAFF.

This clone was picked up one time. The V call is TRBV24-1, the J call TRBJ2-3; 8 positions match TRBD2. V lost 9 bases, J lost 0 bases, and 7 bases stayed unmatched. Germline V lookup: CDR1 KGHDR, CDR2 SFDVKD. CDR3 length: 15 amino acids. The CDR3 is CATRAGTSSTDTQYF. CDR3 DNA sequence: TGTGCCACCCGGGCCGGGACTAGTAGCACAGATACGCAGTATTTT.

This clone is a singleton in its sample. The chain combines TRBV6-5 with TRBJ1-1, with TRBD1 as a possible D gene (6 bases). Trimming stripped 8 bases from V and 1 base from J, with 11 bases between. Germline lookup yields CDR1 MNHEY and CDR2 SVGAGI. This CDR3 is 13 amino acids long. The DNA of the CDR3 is TGTGCCAGCCGAGGGGGGGCGAACACTGAAGCTTTCTTT. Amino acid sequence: CASRGGANTEAFF.

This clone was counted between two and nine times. CDR3 bases: TGTGCCAGCATTAGCCAATCTGGAAACACCATATATTTT. Translation: CASISQSGNTIYF. This sequence joins TRBV27 and TRBJ1-3; no firm D call. V lost 7 bases and J lost 1, with 8 bases in between. The CDR3 totals 13 residues. From germline, CDR1 is MNHEY and CDR2 SMNVEV (reference sequence).

CDR3 residues: CASSPNAQGYSGNTIYF. The CDR3 coding sequence is TGTGCCAGCAGCCCAAACGCTCAGGGCTACTCTGGAAACACCATATATTTT. The J gene is TRBJ1-3, the V gene TRBV7-6; tentatively, D is TRBD1 (5 bases). The CDR3 is 17 residues long. The V end lost 5 bases, the J end lost 0 bases, and 17 bases lay between the germline ends. Germline V gene sequence: CDR1 SGHVS, CDR2 FNYEAQ.

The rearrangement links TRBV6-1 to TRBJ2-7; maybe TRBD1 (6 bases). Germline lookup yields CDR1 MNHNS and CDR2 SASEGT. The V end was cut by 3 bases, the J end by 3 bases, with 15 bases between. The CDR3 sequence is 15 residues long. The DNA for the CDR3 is TGTGCCAGCAGTGAGAGGGGGAACAGCTTCTACGAGCAGTACTTC. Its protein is CASSERGNSFYEQYF.

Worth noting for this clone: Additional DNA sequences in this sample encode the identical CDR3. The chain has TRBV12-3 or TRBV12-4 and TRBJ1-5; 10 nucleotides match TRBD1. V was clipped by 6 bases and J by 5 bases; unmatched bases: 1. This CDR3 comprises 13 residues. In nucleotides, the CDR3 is TGTGCCAGCAGGGGGACAGGGGATCAGCCCCAGCATTTT. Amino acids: CASRGTGDQPQHF.

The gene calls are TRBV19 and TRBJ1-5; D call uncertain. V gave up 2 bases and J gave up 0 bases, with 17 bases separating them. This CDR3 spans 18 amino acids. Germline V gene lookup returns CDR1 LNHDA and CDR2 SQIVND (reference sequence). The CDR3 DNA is TGTGCCAGTAGTATATCCTTGTTGAGGGTTTATAGCAATCAGCCCCAGCATTTT. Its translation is CASSISLLRVYSNQPQHF. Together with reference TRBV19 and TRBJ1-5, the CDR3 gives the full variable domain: DGGITQSPKYLFRKEGQNVTLSCEQNLNHDAMYWYRQDPGQGLRLIYYSQIVNDFQKGDIAEGYSVSREKKESFPLTVTSAQKNPTAFYLCASSISLLRVYSNQPQHFGDGTRLSIL.

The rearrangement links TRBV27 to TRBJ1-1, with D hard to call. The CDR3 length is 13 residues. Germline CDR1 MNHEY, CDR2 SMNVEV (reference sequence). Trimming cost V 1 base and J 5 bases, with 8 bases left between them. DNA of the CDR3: TGTGCCAGCAGTTTATTGGGTCGGACTGAAGCTTTCTTT. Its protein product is CASSLLGRTEAFF.

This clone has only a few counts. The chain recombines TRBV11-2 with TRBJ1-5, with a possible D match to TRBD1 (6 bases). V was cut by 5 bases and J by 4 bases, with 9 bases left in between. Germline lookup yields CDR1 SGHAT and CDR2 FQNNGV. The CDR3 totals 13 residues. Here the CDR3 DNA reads TGTGCCAGCAGCCACAGGGTAAATCAGCCCCAGCATTTT. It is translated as CASSHRVNQPQHF.

The chain's CDR3 is CASSLDGRGDRQFF. The CDR3 DNA is TGTGCCAGCAGCTTAGATGGGCGGGGTGACCGCCAGTTCTTC. The chain is built from TRBV7-2 and TRBJ2-1, with D maybe TRBD2 (6 bases). Germline values: CDR1 SGHTA, CDR2 FQGNSA. The CDR3 is 14 residues long. Trimming cost V 1 base and J 13 bases, with 17 bases left between them. The whole variable domain, filled in from reference TRBV7-2 and TRBJ2-1, reads GAGVSQSPSNKVTEKGKDVELRCDPISGHTALYWYRQSLGQGLEFLIYFQGNSAPDKSGLPSDRFSAERTGGSVSTLTIQRTQQEDSAVYLCASSLDGRGDRQFFGPGTRLTVL.

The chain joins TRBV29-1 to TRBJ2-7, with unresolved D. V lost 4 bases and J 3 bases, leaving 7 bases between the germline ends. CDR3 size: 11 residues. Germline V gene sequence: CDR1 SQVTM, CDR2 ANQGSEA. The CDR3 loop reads CSVAGIYEQYF. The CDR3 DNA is TGCAGCGTTGCTGGCATCTACGAGCAGTACTTC.

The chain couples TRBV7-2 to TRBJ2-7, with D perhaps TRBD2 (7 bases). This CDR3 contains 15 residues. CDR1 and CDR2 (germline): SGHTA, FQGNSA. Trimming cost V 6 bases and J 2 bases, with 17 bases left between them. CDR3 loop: CASRPRGAGTYEQYF. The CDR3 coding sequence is TGTGCCAGCAGACCCCGGGGGGCGGGGACCTACGAGCAGTACTTC.

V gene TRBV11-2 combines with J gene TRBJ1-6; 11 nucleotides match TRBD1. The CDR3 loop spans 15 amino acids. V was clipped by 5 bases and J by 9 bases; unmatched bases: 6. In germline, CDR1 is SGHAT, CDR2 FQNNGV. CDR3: CASSPRTGGGSPLHF. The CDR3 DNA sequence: TGTGCCAGCAGCCCCCGGACAGGGGGCGGTTCACCCCTCCACTTT.

The CDR3 protein is CASSVRLAGASTGELFF. CDR3 nucleotides: TGTGCCAGCAGCGTCCGACTAGCGGGGGCCTCAACCGGGGAGCTGTTTTTT. V is TRBV3-1 (or the pseudogene TRBV3-2) and J is TRBJ2-2; TRBD2 matches at 12 bases. V trimming: 5 bases; J trimming: 5 bases; junction bases outside the gene matches: 9. The CDR3 runs 17 residues. Germline V CDR1 and CDR2: LGHDT, YNNKEL (reference sequence).

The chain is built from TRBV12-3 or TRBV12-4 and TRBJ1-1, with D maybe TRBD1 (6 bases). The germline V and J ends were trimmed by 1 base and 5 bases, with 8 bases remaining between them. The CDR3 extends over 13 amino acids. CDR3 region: CASSLVGGTEAFF. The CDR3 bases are TGTGCCAGCAGTTTAGTAGGGGGGACTGAAGCTTTCTTT.